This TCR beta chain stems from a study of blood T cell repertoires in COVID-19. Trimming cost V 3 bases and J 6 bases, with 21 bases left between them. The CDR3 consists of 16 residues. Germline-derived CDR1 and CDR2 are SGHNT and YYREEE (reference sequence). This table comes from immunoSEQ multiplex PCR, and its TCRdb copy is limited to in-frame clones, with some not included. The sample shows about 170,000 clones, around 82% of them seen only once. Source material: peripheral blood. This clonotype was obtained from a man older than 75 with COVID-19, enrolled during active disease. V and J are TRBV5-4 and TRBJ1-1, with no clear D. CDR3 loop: CASSSELTIKHSEAFF. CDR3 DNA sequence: TGTGCCAGCAGCTCGGAATTGACTATAAAACACTCTGAAGCTTTCTTT.